This TCR beta chain was obtained from a study of patients and donors after allogeneic stem cell transplantation. TCRdb itself ran the RT-PCR reads through MiXCR, one entry per CDR3 protein. The sample includes 200,000 to 250,000 distinct CDR3 sequences, roughly 38% seen only once; the top ten take approximately 10%. The source of this sequence is a human donor who was either an allogeneic HSCT recipient or a stem cell or donor lymphocyte infusion donor (not recorded which). It is not recorded whose cells these are; they may come from a transplant donor. Sequenced: blood, either unsorted or a sorted T cell fraction (not recorded which).

CDR3 nucleotides: TGTGCCAGCAGCTTAGCTGACGGAGAGACCCAGTACTTC. Translating gives CASSLADGETQYF. The chain has TRBV7-2 and TRBJ2-5, with D uncertain. V lost 0 bases to trimming and J lost 4 bases, with 6 bases between them. There are 13 residues in the CDR3. Germline V gene lookup returns CDR1 SGHTA and CDR2 FQGNSA.